Listed below are T cell receptor beta chains from one sample, sequenced in a study of cytomegalovirus exposure and HLA in healthy donors. Libraries were prepared by immunoSEQ multiplex PCR; TCRdb keeps only in-frame clonotypes and omits some of them. The profile shows 80,000 or so clones, approximately 71% of them singletons. Sample: PBMCs. The receptor set was obtained from a woman aged 40 to 49 in good health and CMV-seronegative. CDR3s include the opening cysteine and the closing phenylalanine or tryptophan. D genes are given only for firm matches. Clone size is given for some rows only: seen once, a few or many times, or a class if the clone is expanded.

v_gene: TRBV7-3; j_gene: TRBJ1-1; abundance: few; d_gene: NA; CDR3nt: TGTGCCAGCAGCTTAGGTCCGACAGATGAAGCTTTCTTT; CDR3aa: CASSLGPTDEAFF
v_gene: TRBV4-1; j_gene: TRBJ2-5; abundance: NA; d_gene: NA; CDR3nt: TGCGCCAGCAGCCCGTTACCCCGACTACCTCAAGAGACCCAGTACTTC; CDR3aa: CASSPLPRLPQETQYF
v_gene: TRBV7-2; j_gene: TRBJ2-1; abundance: NA; d_gene: TRBD2; CDR3nt: TGTGCCAGCAGCCCGCACAGCGGGGCCTACAATGAGCAGTTCTTC; CDR3aa: CASSPHSGAYNEQFF
v_gene: TRBV5-4; j_gene: TRBJ2-2; abundance: NA; d_gene: TRBD2; CDR3nt: TGTGCCAGCAGTTCTAGCGGGAGTCGGGGCGGGGAGCTGTTTTTT; CDR3aa: CASSSSGSRGGELFF
v_gene: TRBV30; j_gene: TRBJ1-3; abundance: NA; d_gene: NA; CDR3nt: TGTGCCTGGAGTGTACTCGGGGGCTCTGGAAACACCATATATTTT; CDR3aa: CAWSVLGGSGNTIYF
v_gene: TRBV7-2; j_gene: TRBJ2-3; abundance: NA; d_gene: NA; CDR3nt: TGTGCCAGCAGCCCTAGACTTAGCACAGATACGCAGTATTTT; CDR3aa: CASSPRLSTDTQYF
v_gene: TRBV20-1; j_gene: TRBJ1-2; abundance: NA; d_gene: NA; CDR3nt: TGCAGTGCCAAACAGAATGGCTACACCTTC; CDR3aa: CSAKQNGYTF
v_gene: TRBV19; j_gene: TRBJ2-1; abundance: NA; d_gene: TRBD2; CDR3nt: TGTGCCAGTAGTATTCCTAGCGGGGGGAATGAGCAGTTCTTC; CDR3aa: CASSIPSGGNEQFF
v_gene: TRBV19; j_gene: TRBJ1-2; abundance: NA; d_gene: TRBD1; CDR3nt: TGTGCCAGTACCGCACTACAGTGGGACAGGGAATATGGCTACACCTTC; CDR3aa: CASTALQWDREYGYTF
v_gene: TRBV30; j_gene: TRBJ2-7; abundance: NA; d_gene: NA; CDR3nt: TGTGCCTGGGCTTACAAGTCCTACGAGCAGTACTTC; CDR3aa: CAWAYKSYEQYF
v_gene: TRBV9; j_gene: TRBJ2-3; abundance: NA; d_gene: TRBD2; CDR3nt: TGTGCCAGCAGCGTGGGACTAGTTACCTCAGATACGCAGTATTTT; CDR3aa: CASSVGLVTSDTQYF
v_gene: TRBV5-1; j_gene: TRBJ1-1; abundance: NA; d_gene: NA; CDR3nt: TGCGCCAGCACCTTTACAGGGTTGAACACTGAAGCTTTCTTT; CDR3aa: CASTFTGLNTEAFF
v_gene: TRBV2; j_gene: TRBJ1-1; abundance: few; d_gene: NA; CDR3nt: TGTGCCAGCAGGGGGCGAACTGAAGCTTTCTTT; CDR3aa: CASRGRTEAFF
v_gene: TRBV4-3; j_gene: TRBJ2-3; abundance: NA; d_gene: TRBD2; CDR3nt: TGCGCCAGCAGCCAAGGTTTAGCGGGAGGCGATACGCAGTATTTT; CDR3aa: CASSQGLAGGDTQYF
v_gene: TRBV6-1; j_gene: TRBJ1-2; abundance: NA; d_gene: TRBD1; CDR3nt: TGTGCCACCCCTTCCCGGACAGGGGGCGGTTATGGCTACACCTTC; CDR3aa: CATPSRTGGGYGYTF
v_gene: TRBV19; j_gene: TRBJ1-4; abundance: few; d_gene: NA; CDR3nt: TGTGCCAGTAGTCCCGGTTTTGGAAAACTGTTTTTT; CDR3aa: CASSPGFGKLFF
v_gene: TRBV18; j_gene: TRBJ1-1; abundance: NA; d_gene: NA; CDR3nt: TGTGCCAGCTCAAGCTCCTCCCTAGGACACCCAGGCAACACTGAAGCTTTCTTT; CDR3aa: CASSSSSLGHPGNTEAFF
v_gene: TRBV27; j_gene: TRBJ2-3; abundance: NA; d_gene: NA; CDR3nt: TGTGCCAGCGGGCGGGGGAGAGGGGGAGATACGCAGTATTTT; CDR3aa: CASGRGRGGDTQYF
v_gene: TRBV6-1; j_gene: TRBJ1-2; abundance: NA; d_gene: NA; CDR3nt: TGTGCCAGCAGTGGCACCTACCGGGATGGCTACACCTTC; CDR3aa: CASSGTYRDGYTF
v_gene: TRBV27; j_gene: TRBJ2-7; abundance: few; d_gene: NA; CDR3nt: TGTGCCAGCAGTAGAAGCCGGAGGGACGGCGAGTACTTC; CDR3aa: CASSRSRRDGEYF
v_gene: TRBV29-1; j_gene: TRBJ1-4; abundance: NA; d_gene: TRBD1; CDR3nt: TGCAGCGTGGGCCGAGGGACAGGGAATGAAAAACTGTTTTTT; CDR3aa: CSVGRGTGNEKLFF
v_gene: TRBV18; j_gene: TRBJ2-1; abundance: NA; d_gene: NA; CDR3nt: TGTGCCAGCTCACCCGAACAGGGGGGGTACAATGAGCAGTTCTTC; CDR3aa: CASSPEQGGYNEQFF
v_gene: TRBV5-8; j_gene: TRBJ1-2; abundance: NA; d_gene: TRBD1; CDR3nt: TGTGCCAGCAGCTTGCTTACAGGGGCGCCTTATGGCTACACCTTC; CDR3aa: CASSLLTGAPYGYTF